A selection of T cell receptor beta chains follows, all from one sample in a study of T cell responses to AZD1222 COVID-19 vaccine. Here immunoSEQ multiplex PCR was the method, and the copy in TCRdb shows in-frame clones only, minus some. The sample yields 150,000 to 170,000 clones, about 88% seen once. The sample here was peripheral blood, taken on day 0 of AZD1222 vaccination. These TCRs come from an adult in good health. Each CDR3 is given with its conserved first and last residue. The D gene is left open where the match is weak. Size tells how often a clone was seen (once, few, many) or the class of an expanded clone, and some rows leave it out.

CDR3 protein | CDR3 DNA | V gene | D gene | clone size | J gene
CASSIAAYGYTF | TGTGCCAGTAGTATAGCGGCATATGGCTACACCTTC | TRBV19 | . | . | TRBJ1-2
CASGIPQLVSEAFF | TGTGCCAGCGGCATCCCCCAGCTTGTCTCTGAAGCTTTCTTT | TRBV28 | . | once | TRBJ1-1
CASSVEVTGSTEAFF | TGTGCCAGCAGCGTAGAAGTGACAGGGAGCACTGAAGCTTTCTTT | TRBV9 | TRBD1 | . | TRBJ1-1
CASSPAYEQYF | TGTGCCAGCAGCCCCGCCTACGAGCAGTACTTC | TRBV12-3/TRBV12-4 | . | . | TRBJ2-7
CASSPTGQTYQETQYF | TGCGCCAGCAGCCCCACGGGACAGACGTACCAAGAGACCCAGTACTTC | TRBV4-3 | TRBD1 | . | TRBJ2-5
CASRQPTGDSSYEQYF | TGTGCCAGCAGACAACCTACAGGGGACAGCTCCTACGAGCAGTACTTC | TRBV6-6 | TRBD1 | . | TRBJ2-7
CASSTEGQGRGNYGYTF | TGTGCCAGTAGTACCGAGGGACAGGGGCGAGGTAACTATGGCTACACCTTC | TRBV19 | TRBD1 | . | TRBJ1-2
CASMRLRGDTGELFF | TGTGCCAGCATGCGGTTAAGGGGAGACACCGGGGAGCTGTTTTTT | TRBV6-5 | . | once | TRBJ2-2
CASSAGTDMNSPLHF | TGCGCCAGCAGTGCCGGGACAGACATGAATTCACCCCTCCACTTT | TRBV10-1 | TRBD1 | . | TRBJ1-6
CASSLRGTYEQYF | TGTGCCAGCAGCCTCCGAGGCACCTACGAGCAGTACTTC | TRBV3-1/TRBV3-2 | . | . | TRBJ2-7
CASSLAGAMGNEQFF | TGTGCCAGCAGCTTGGCGGGGGCCATGGGGAATGAGCAGTTCTTC | TRBV5-8 | . | . | TRBJ2-1
CASRDDRGPEAFF | TGTGCCAGCAGGGATGACAGGGGCCCTGAAGCTTTCTTT | TRBV2 | TRBD1 | . | TRBJ1-1
CASSGSLRGADYGYTF | TGTGCCAGCAGCGGAAGTCTTCGTGGTGCCGACTATGGCTACACCTTC | TRBV9 | . | . | TRBJ1-2
CASSTGGGKLFF | TGTGCCAGCAGCACGGGGGGCGGAAAACTGTTTTTT | TRBV3-1/TRBV3-2 | . | . | TRBJ1-4
CAGQVGNTDTQYF | TGTGCCGGCCAAGTGGGAAACACAGATACGCAGTATTTT | TRBV11-2 | . | . | TRBJ2-3
CSGTDRASYEQYF | TGCAGCGGGACGGACAGGGCTTCCTACGAGCAGTACTTC | TRBV29-1 | TRBD1 | . | TRBJ2-7